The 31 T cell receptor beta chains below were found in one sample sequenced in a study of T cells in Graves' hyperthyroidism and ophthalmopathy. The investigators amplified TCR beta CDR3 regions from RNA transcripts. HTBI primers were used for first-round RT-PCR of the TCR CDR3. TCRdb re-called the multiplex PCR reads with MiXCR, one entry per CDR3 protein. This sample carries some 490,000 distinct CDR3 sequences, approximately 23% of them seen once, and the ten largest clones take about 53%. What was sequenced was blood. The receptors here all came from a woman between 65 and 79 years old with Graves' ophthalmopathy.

The CDR3 coding sequence is TGCAGCGTTGGATCGAACGCAGGGCAGTTCTTC. It encodes CSVGSNAGQFF. This chain links TRBV29-1 with TRBJ2-1; unclear D gene. V was shortened by 4 bases and J by 12 bases, with 13 bases between the two germline ends. The germline V gene encodes CDR1 SQVTM and CDR2 ANQGSEA. The CDR3 length is 11 residues.

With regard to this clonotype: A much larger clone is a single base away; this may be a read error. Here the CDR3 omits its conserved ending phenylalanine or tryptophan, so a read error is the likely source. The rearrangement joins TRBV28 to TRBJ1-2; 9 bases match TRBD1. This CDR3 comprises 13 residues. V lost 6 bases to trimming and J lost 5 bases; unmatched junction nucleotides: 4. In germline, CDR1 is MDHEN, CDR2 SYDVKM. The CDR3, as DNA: TGTGCCAGCAGGGGACAGGGATTGTATGGCTACACCCTC. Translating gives CASRGQGLYGYTL.

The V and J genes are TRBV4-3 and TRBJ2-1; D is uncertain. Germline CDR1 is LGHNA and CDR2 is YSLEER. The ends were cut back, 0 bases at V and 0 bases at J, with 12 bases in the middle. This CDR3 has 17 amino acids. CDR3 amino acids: CASSQDHLRSSYNEQFF. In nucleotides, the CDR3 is TGCGCCAGCAGCCAAGATCACTTGCGGAGCTCCTACAATGAGCAGTTCTTC.

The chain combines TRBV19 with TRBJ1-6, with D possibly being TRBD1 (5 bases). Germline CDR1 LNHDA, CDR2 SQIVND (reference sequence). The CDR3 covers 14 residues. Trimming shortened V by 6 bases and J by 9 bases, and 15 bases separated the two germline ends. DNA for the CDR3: TGTGCCAGTAGGACCGGGACCTCGATTTCACCCCTCCACTTT. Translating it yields CASRTGTSISPLHF.

CDR3 region: CASSSAGRAVTGDEQYF. The CDR3 bases are TGTGCCAGCAGCTCCGCCGGACGAGCGGTTACAGGGGACGAGCAGTACTTC. The chain is built from TRBV7-8 and TRBJ2-7, with TRBD1 identical over 7 bases. The germline V gene encodes CDR1 SGHVS and CDR2 FQNEAQ. The CDR3 runs to 17 residues. J gave up 5 bases and V 4 bases, and 17 bases lay outside the gene matches.

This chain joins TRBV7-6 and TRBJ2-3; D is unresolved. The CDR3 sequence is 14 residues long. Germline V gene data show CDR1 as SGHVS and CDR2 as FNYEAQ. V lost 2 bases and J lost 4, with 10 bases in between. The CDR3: CASSLPLGSDTQYF. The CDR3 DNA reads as TGTGCCAGCAGCTTACCGCTAGGATCAGATACGCAGTATTTT. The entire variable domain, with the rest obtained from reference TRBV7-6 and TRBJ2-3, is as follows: GAGVSQSPRYKVTKRGQDVALRCDPISGHVSLYWYRQALGQGPEFLTYFNYEAQQDKSGLPNDRFSAERPEGSISTLTIQRTEQRDSAMYRCASSLPLGSDTQYFGPGTRLTVL.

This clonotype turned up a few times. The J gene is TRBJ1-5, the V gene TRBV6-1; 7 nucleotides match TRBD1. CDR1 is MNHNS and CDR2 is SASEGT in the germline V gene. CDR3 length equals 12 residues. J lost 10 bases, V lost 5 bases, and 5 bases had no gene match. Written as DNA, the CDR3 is TGTGCCAGCAGTCCAGGGGGTGTACCCCAGCATTTT. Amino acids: CASSPGGVPQHF.

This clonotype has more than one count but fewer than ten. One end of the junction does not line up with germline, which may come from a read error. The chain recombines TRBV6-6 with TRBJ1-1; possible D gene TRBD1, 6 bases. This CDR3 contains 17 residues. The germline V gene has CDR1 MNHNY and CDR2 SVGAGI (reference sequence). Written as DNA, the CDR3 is TGCGCCAGCAGTTACTCGAACTGGGGGCGTTCCGTTGCTGAAGCTTTCTTT. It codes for CASSYSNWGRSVAEAFF.

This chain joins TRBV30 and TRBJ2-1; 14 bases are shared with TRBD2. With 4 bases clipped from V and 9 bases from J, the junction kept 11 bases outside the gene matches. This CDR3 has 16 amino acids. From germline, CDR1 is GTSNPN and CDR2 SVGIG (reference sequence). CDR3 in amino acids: CAWNQGLAGVQSEQFF. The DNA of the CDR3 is TGTGCCTGGAACCAGGGACTAGCGGGAGTACAAAGTGAGCAGTTCTTC.

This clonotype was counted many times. CDR3 nucleotide sequence: TGTGCCTGGAGCGAGGCGGGAGGCCATAGCGCAGATACGCAGTATTTT. It yields the protein CAWSEAGGHSADTQYF. The rearrangement links TRBV30 to TRBJ2-3, with 8 bases lining up with TRBD2. Germline V CDR1 and CDR2: GTSNPN, SVGIG (reference sequence). The CDR3 runs to 16 residues. Trimming removed 3 bases from V and 4 bases from J; junction bases left unmatched: 12.

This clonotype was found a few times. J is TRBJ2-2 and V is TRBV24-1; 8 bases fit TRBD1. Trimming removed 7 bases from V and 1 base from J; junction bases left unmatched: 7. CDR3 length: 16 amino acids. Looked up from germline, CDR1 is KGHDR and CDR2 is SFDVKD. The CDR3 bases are TGTGCCACCAGAGAACAACAGGGGGGGAACACCGGGGAGCTGTTTTTT. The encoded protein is CATREQQGGNTGELFF.

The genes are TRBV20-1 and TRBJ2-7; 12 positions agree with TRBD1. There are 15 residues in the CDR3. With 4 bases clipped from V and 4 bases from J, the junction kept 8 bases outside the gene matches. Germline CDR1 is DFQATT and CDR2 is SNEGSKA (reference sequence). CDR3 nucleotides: TGCAGTGCTATCCTCGGGACAGGGGGCGGTTACGAGCAGTACTTC. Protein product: CSAILGTGGGYEQYF.

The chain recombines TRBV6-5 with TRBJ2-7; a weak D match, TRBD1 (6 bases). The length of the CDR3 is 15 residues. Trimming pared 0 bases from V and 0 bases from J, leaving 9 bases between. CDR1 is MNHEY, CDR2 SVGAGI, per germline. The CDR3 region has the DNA TGTGCCAGCAGTTACTCACCGGACAGCTCCTACGAGCAGTACTTC. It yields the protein CASSYSPDSSYEQYF.

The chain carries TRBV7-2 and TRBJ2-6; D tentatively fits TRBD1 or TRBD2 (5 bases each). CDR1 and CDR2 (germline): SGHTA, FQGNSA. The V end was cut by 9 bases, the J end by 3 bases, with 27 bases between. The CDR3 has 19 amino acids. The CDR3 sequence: CARTTLGRAAVVGANVLTF. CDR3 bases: TGTGCCAGGACTACATTAGGCAGGGCCGCCGTCGTTGGGGCCAACGTCCTGACTTTC. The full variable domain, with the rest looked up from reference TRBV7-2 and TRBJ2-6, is GAGVSQSPSNKVTEKGKDVELRCDPISGHTALYWYRQSLGQGLEFLIYFQGNSAPDKSGLPSDRFSAERTGGSVSTLTIQRTQQEDSAVYLCARTTLGRAAVVGANVLTFGAGSRLTVL.

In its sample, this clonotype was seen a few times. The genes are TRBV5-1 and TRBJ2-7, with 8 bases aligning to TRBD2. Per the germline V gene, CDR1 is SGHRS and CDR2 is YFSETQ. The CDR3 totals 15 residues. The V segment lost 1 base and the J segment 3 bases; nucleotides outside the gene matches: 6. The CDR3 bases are TGCGCCAGCAGCTTGATGGCGGGAGGAGGCTACGAGCAGTACTTC. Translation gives CASSLMAGGGYEQYF.

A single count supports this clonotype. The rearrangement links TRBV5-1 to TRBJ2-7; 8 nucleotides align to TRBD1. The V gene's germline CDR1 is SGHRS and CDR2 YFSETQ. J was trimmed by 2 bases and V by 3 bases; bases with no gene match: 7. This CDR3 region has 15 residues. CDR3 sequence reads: CASSWATGEAYEQYF. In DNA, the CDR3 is TGCGCCAGCAGCTGGGCGACAGGGGAAGCCTACGAGCAGTACTTC. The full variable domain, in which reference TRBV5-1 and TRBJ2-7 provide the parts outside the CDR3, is KAGVTQTPRYLIKTRGQQVTLSCSPISGHRSVSWYQQTPGQGLQFLFEYFSETQRNKGNFPGRFSGRQFSNSRSEMNVSTLELGDSALYLCASSWATGEAYEQYFGPGTRLTVT.

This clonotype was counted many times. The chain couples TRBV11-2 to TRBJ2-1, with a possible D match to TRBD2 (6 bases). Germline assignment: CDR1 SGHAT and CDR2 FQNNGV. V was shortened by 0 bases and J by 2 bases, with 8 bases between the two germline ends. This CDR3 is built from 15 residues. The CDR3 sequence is CASSLEGGAYNEQFF. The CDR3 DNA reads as TGTGCCAGCAGCTTAGAGGGCGGGGCCTACAATGAGCAGTTCTTC.

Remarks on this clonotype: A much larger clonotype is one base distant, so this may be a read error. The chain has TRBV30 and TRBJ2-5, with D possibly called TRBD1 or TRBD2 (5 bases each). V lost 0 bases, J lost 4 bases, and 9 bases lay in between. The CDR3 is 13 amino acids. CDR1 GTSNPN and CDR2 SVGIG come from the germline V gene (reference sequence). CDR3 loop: CAWSVGAGETQYF. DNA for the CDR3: TGTGCCTGGAGTGTAGGGGCGGGAGAGACCCAGTACTTC.

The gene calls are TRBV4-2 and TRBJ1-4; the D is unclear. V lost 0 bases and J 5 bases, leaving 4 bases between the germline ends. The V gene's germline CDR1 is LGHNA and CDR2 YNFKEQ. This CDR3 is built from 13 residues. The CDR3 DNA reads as TGTGCCAGCAGCCAAGAGAGCAATGAAAAACTGTTTTTT. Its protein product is CASSQESNEKLFF.

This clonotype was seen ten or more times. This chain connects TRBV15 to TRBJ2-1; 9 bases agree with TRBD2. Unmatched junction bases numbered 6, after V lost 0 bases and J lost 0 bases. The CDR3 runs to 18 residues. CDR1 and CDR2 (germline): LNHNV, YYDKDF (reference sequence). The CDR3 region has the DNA TGTGCCACCAGCAGAGATCGGGCGGGAGGGCCCTCCTACAATGAGCAGTTCTTC. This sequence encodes CATSRDRAGGPSYNEQFF.

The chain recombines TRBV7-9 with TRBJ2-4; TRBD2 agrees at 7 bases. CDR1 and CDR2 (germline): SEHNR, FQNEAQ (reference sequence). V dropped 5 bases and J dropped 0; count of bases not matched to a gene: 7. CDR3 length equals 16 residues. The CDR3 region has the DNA TGTGCCAGCAGCCACGGACTAGACCTAGCCAAAAACATTCAGTACTTC. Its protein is CASSHGLDLAKNIQYF.

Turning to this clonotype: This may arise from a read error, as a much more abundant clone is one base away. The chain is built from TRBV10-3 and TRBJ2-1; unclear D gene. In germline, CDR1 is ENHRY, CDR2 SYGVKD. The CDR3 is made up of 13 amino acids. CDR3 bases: TGTGCCGTCAGGCCGAGCGCCTACAATGAGCAGTTCTTC. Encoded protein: CAVRPSAYNEQFF.

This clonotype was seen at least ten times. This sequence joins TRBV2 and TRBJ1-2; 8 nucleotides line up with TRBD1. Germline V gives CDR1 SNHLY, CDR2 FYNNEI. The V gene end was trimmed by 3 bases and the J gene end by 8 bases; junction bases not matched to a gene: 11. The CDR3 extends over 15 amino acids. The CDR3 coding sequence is TGTGCCAGCAGTGATGGGGGACAGGTGGCGCGGGGCTACACCTTC. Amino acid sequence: CASSDGGQVARGYTF.

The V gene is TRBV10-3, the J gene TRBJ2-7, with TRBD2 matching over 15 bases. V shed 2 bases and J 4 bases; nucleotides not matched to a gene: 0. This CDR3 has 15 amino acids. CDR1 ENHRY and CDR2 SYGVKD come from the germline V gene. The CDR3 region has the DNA TGTGCCATCAGTGAGGGGACTAGCGGGAGGTACGAGCAGTACTTC. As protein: CAISEGTSGRYEQYF.

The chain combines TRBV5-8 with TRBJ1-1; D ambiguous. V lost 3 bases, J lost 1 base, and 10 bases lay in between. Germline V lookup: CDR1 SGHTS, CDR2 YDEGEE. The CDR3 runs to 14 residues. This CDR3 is CASSSRWSNTEAFF. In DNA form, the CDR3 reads TGTGCCAGCAGCTCCCGCTGGTCGAACACTGAAGCTTTCTTT.

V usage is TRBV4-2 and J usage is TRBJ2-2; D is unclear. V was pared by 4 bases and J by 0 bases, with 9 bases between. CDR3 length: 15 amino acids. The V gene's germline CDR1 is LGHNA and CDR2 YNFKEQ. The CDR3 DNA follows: TGTGCCAGCAGCCCCCGAACGACGAACACCGGGGAGCTGTTTTTT. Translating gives CASSPRTTNTGELFF.

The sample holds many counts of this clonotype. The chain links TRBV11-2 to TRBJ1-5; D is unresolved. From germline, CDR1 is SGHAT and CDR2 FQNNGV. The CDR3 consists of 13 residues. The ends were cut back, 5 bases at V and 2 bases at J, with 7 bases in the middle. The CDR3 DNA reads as TGTGCCAGCAGCCTCAGCGGCAATCAGCCCCAGCATTTT. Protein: CASSLSGNQPQHF.

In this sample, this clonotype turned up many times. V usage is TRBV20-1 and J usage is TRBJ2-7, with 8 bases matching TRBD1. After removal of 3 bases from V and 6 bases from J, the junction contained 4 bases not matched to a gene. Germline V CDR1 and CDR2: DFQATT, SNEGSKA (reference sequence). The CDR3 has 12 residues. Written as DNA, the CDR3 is TGCAGTGCTAGGATGGACAGGGCCGAGCAGTACTTC. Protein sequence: CSARMDRAEQYF.

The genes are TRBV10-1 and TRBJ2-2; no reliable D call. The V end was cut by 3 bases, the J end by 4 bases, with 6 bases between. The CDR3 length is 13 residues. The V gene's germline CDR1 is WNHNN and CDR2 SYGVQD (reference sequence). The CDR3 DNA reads TGCGCCAGCAGTGAAAGGTTCACCGGGGAGCTGTTTTTT. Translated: CASSERFTGELFF.

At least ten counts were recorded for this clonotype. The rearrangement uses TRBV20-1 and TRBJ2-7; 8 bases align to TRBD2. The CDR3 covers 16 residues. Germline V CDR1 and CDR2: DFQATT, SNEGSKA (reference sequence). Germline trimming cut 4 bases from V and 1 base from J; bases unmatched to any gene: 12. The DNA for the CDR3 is TGCAGTGCTACCTCGCCTCTCAGCGGGAGATCCTACGAGCAGTACTTC. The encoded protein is CSATSPLSGRSYEQYF.

The CDR3 region is CSATLGADYTDTQYF. The DNA for the CDR3 is TGCAGTGCTACCCTCGGAGCGGATTACACAGATACGCAGTATTTT. The V gene is TRBV20-1, the J gene TRBJ2-3, with a tentative D call TRBD2 (5 bases). This CDR3 has 15 residues. CDR1 and CDR2 (germline): DFQATT, SNEGSKA (reference sequence). The germline V and J ends were trimmed by 4 bases and 2 bases, with 16 bases remaining between them.